This T cell receptor (beta chain) was identified during a study of beta chain features in type 1 diabetes. Points from the study as a whole: Within the patient group, naive, central memory and Treg TCRB repertoires appeared more similar to each other than within healthy donors. Moderate but significant shortening of TCRB CDR3s was recorded in all four CD4+ subsets from Type 1 diabetes patients.

This clone was counted at least ten times. Its antigen is not identified. cDNA synthesis used the whole RNA isolate, giving expressed TCRB sequences. Profiled with immunoSEQ multiplex PCR; TCRdb holds only in-frame clones, not every one. The data hold just under 150,000 clones, with around 13% observed a single time. This TCR came from a man between 18 and 35 years old with type 1 diabetes. The material sequenced was central memory CD4+ T cells from blood.

Here the CDR3 DNA reads TGTGCCAGCGGATCCGGGACAGGGACAAACTACGAGCAGTACTTC. Translation: CASGSGTGTNYEQYF. The chain carries TRBV28 and TRBJ2-7; 9 nucleotides agree with TRBD1. Germline V lookup: CDR1 MDHEN, CDR2 SYDVKM. This CDR3 comprises 15 residues. Germline trimming cut 8 bases from V and 3 bases from J; bases unmatched to any gene: 11.